The 8 T cell receptor beta chains given below trace back to one sample, sequenced in a study of blood T cell repertoires in COVID-19. Generated by immunoSEQ multiplex PCR, the TCRdb table keeps only in-frame clones and is missing some. The sample holds fewer than 45,000 clones, 90% seen once. What was sequenced was peripheral blood. Receptor source: a human donor in a cohort sampled during active COVID-19.

The chain recombines TRBV7-3 with TRBJ2-1, with D possibly being TRBD2 (5 bases). From germline, CDR1 is SGHTA and CDR2 FQGTGA. This CDR3 comprises 18 residues. The V end was cut by 1 base, the J end by 2 bases, with 18 bases between. The CDR3 sequence is CASSLSITRAGPYNEQFF. CDR3 nucleotide sequence: TGTGCCAGCAGCTTAAGCATTACGAGGGCGGGTCCCTACAATGAGCAGTTCTTC. Full variable domain (outside the CDR3, taken from reference TRBV7-3 and TRBJ2-1): GAGVSQTPSNKVTEKGKYVELRCDPISGHTALYWYRQSLGQGPEFLIYFQGTGAADDSGLPNDRFFAVRPEGSVSTLKIQRTERGDSAVYLCASSLSITRAGPYNEQFFGPGTRLTVL.

This clone was counted only a few times. This rearrangement joins TRBV4-1 to TRBJ1-5; no clear D gene. Germline lookup yields CDR1 MGHRA and CDR2 YSYEKL. The CDR3 sequence is 16 residues long. With 6 bases removed from V and 5 bases from J, the gap between germline ends came to 20 bases. The CDR3 region has the DNA TGCGCCAGCAGGTACAAAGTTCAGGCGAACGATCAGCCCCAGCATTTT. Amino acids: CASRYKVQANDQPQHF.

The chain combines TRBV6-6 with TRBJ2-1, with TRBD2 matching over 10 bases. Per the germline V gene, CDR1 is MNHNY and CDR2 is SVGAGI (reference sequence). Trimming cost V 2 bases and J 5 bases; bases outside gene matches: 3. CDR3 length: 15 amino acids. The CDR3 DNA is TGTGCCAGCAGTTACAGGCTAGCGGGGGACAATGAGCAGTTCTTC. This codes for CASSYRLAGDNEQFF.

The chain carries TRBV28 and TRBJ2-1; maybe TRBD1 (6 bases). V was cut by 1 base and J by 6 bases, with 16 bases left in between. This CDR3 spans 16 amino acids. Germline loops: CDR1 MDHEN, CDR2 SYDVKM. The CDR3 sequence is CASSLFRGGSSNEQFF. CDR3 coding DNA: TGTGCCAGCAGTTTATTCCGAGGGGGATCGAGCAATGAGCAGTTCTTC.

V is TRBV19 and J is TRBJ2-3; TRBD1 agrees at 7 bases. Losses at the gene ends were 0 bases for V and 3 bases for J; bases not matched to a gene: 6. The germline V gene has CDR1 LNHDA and CDR2 SQIVND (reference sequence). CDR3 size: 16 residues. The CDR3 reads CASSIDEGQLTDTQYF. The DNA for the CDR3 is TGTGCCAGTAGTATAGATGAGGGACAGCTGACAGATACGCAGTATTTT.

The rearrangement uses TRBV5-1 and TRBJ2-5; 9 nucleotides line up with TRBD1. V gave up 4 bases and J gave up 4 bases; unmatched junction bases: 5. Germline V gives CDR1 SGHRS, CDR2 YFSETQ. CDR3 length equals 14 residues. CDR3 region: CASSGGTGRETQYF. DNA for the CDR3: TGCGCCAGCAGCGGCGGGACAGGGAGAGAGACCCAGTACTTC.

The chain links TRBV19 to TRBJ1-1; D gene uncertain. The CDR3 is 14 amino acids. Trimming left V 5 bases short and J 10 bases short, with 20 bases between. The germline CDR1 and CDR2 sequences are LNHDA and SQIVND (reference sequence). This CDR3 is CASSAGNLSPGAFF. CDR3 in DNA: TGTGCCAGTAGTGCGGGGAACCTCTCCCCTGGAGCTTTCTTT.

The V call is TRBV19, the J call TRBJ1-6; TRBD1 matches 8 bases. The V gene's germline CDR1 is LNHDA and CDR2 SQIVND (reference sequence). The CDR3 totals 14 residues. The V segment lost 6 bases and the J segment 6 bases; nucleotides outside the gene matches: 4. The CDR3 spells CASREGQGNSPLHF. The CDR3 bases are TGTGCCAGTAGGGAAGGACAGGGTAATTCACCCCTCCACTTT.